This T cell receptor beta chain derives from a study of T cells in localized non-small cell lung cancer. The V segment lost 3 bases and the J segment 5 bases; nucleotides outside the gene matches: 14. The germline CDR1 and CDR2 sequences are SGHVS and FQNEAQ. This CDR3 spans 17 amino acids. The data were produced by immunoSEQ multiplex PCR, yet TCRdb's version contains in-frame clones alone and is incomplete. The table has 30,000 to 45,000 clones, approximately 90% seen once; the top ten hold under 8%. Concerning this clone: The target antigen is unknown.

Findings of the study overall: Paired adjacent lung recovered a median approximately 62 of the top 100 tumor clones. There was higher T cell clonality in uninvolved adjacent lung than in tumor, and it was highest there.

Here the sequenced sample was peripheral blood, taken before any cancer treatment. The receptor was isolated from a woman aged 40 to 75 with stage I lung adenocarcinoma. The chain carries TRBV7-8 and TRBJ1-1; 8 bases are shared with TRBD1. The CDR3 DNA reads TGTGCCAGCAGCTTCTCAGGGGGCGTTAGCCTCTATACTGAAGCTTTCTTT. This sequence encodes CASSFSGGVSLYTEAFF.